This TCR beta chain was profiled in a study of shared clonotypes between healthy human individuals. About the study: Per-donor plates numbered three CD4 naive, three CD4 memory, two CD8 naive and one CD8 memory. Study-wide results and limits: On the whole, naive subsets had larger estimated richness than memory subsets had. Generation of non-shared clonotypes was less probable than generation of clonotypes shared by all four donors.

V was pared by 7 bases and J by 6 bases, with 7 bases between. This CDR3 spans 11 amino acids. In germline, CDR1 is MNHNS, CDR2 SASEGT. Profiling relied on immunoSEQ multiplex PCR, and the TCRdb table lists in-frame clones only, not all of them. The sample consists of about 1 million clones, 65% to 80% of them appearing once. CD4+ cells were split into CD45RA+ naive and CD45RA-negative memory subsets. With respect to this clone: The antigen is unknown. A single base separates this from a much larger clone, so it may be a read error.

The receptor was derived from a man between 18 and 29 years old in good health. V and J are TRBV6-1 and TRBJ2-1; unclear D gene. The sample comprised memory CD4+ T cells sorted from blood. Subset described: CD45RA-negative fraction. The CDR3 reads CASISRNEQFF. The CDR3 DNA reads TGTGCCAGCATTTCCCGCAATGAGCAGTTCTTC.